These 23 T cell receptor beta chains originate from one sample sequenced in a study of blood T cells in healthy people across ages. Then a second PCR, running about 7 to 11 cycles, was carried out with a sample-barcoded 5' primer and a J-beta primer mix. TCRdb re-called the 5' RACE reads through MiXCR, storing one row per CDR3 protein. Of roughly 800,000 distinct CDR3 sequences listed, over 45% are singletons. Specimen: blood. These receptors all stem from a man under 40 in good health.

The chain combines TRBV7-2 with TRBJ2-3, with TRBD1 matching over 11 bases. The CDR3 extends over 16 amino acids. The germline CDR1 and CDR2 sequences are SGHTA and FQGNSA. J was trimmed by 4 bases and V by 5 bases; bases with no gene match: 8. The chain's CDR3 is CASSGRTGGGPDTQYF. CDR3 DNA sequence: TGTGCCAGCAGCGGACGGACAGGGGGCGGTCCAGATACGCAGTATTTT.

In its sample, this clonotype was seen a few times. The chain couples TRBV11-2 to TRBJ2-5; 8 bases match TRBD2. The CDR3 is 15 amino acids. In germline, CDR1 is SGHAT, CDR2 FQNNGV. J gave up 4 bases and V 3 bases, and 7 bases lay outside the gene matches. The CDR3 spells CASSLRGVGGETQYF. CDR3 in DNA: TGTGCCAGCAGCTTGCGGGGGGTAGGAGGAGAGACCCAGTACTTC. Filled out from reference TRBV11-2 and TRBJ2-5, the complete variable domain reads EAGVAQSPRYKIIEKRQSVAFWCNPISGHATLYWYQQILGQGPKLLIQFQNNGVVDDSQLPKDRFSAERLKGVDSTLKIQPAKLEDSAVYLCASSLRGVGGETQYFGPGTRLLVL.

The chain combines TRBV7-9 with TRBJ2-1; TRBD2 matches at 12 bases. TRBJ2-7 explains the end of the DNA better; the J call may be wrong. Germline CDR1 SEHNR, CDR2 FQNEAQ (reference sequence). The CDR3 loop spans 15 amino acids. DNA of the CDR3: TGTGCCAGCAGCCCTGGACTAGCGGGGACCAATGAGCAGTACTTC. It is translated as CASSPGLAGTNEQYF.

The chain is built from TRBV6-2 or TRBV6-3 and TRBJ2-3, with 7 bases matching TRBD2. From germline, CDR1 is MNHEY and CDR2 SVGEGT. The CDR3 is 16 amino acids. V was pared by 0 bases and J by 0 bases, with 3 bases of the junction left unmatched. In nucleotides, the CDR3 is TGTGCCAGCAGTTACTCGGCGGGAGTCAGCACAGATACGCAGTATTTT. Protein sequence: CASSYSAGVSTDTQYF.

The gene calls are TRBV6-6 and TRBJ2-1; 10 nucleotides line up with TRBD2. Germline V CDR1 and CDR2: MNHNY, SVGAGI (reference sequence). CDR3 size: 16 residues. Trimming removed 0 bases from V and 4 bases from J; junction bases left unmatched: 3. The CDR3 loop is CASSYSSGREYNEQFF. CDR3 coding DNA: TGTGCCAGCAGTTACTCCAGCGGGAGGGAGTACAATGAGCAGTTCTTC.

This clonotype was seen a single time. V and J are TRBV20-1 and TRBJ2-1, with 11 bases aligning to TRBD2. Germline CDR1 DFQATT, CDR2 SNEGSKA (reference sequence). The length of the CDR3 is 15 residues. V was clipped by 5 bases and J by 6 bases; unmatched bases: 9. The CDR3 spells CSAGYSGGAGNEQFF. Written as DNA, the CDR3 is TGCAGTGCTGGGTATAGCGGGGGGGCCGGCAATGAGCAGTTCTTC.

This clonotype was recorded a few times. This sequence joins TRBV28 and TRBJ2-1, with TRBD1 matching over 8 bases. This CDR3 region has 17 residues. Germline trimming cut 1 base from V and 4 bases from J; bases unmatched to any gene: 9. Germline V gene lookup returns CDR1 MDHEN and CDR2 SYDVKM. CDR3 sequence: CASSLLPRTGFYNEQFF. The CDR3 nucleotides are TGTGCCAGCAGTTTATTGCCTCGGACAGGGTTTTACAATGAGCAGTTCTTC.

This clonotype turned up a few times. This sequence joins TRBV20-1 and TRBJ2-3; TRBD2 aligns across 15 bases. Germline V gives CDR1 DFQATT, CDR2 SNEGSKA (reference sequence). CDR3 length: 13 amino acids. J was trimmed by 14 bases and V by 6 bases; bases with no gene match: 9. As DNA, the CDR3 is TGCAGTGCCCCCGGACTAGCGGGAGGGCCTCCGTATTTT. It is translated as CSAPGLAGGPPYF.

Comments on this clonotype: Its ends do not fully match the called genes, so a read error is possible. The chain carries TRBV6-1 and TRBJ2-1; 7 bases fit TRBD1. The CDR3 sequence is 19 residues long. The V gene's germline CDR1 is MNHNS and CDR2 SASEGT. CDR3 in amino acids: CASSNGVQGYILPYNGQFF. The CDR3 nucleotides are TGTGCCAGCAGCAACGGAGTACAGGGGTACATACTACCCTACAATGGGCAGTTCTTC.

The rearrangement joins TRBV12-3 or TRBV12-4 to TRBJ2-5; D remains unclear. The J call could be wrong; TRBJ2-7 is a better fit for the DNA end. The CDR3 extends over 13 amino acids. CDR3 nucleotides: TGTGCCAGCAGTTTAGCGACCAGTCGCGAGCAGTACTTC. Its protein product is CASSLATSREQYF.

CDR3 in DNA: TGTGCCAGCAGCTTAGGCGGGACAGAGTTGGGCGAGCAGTACTTC. It encodes CASSLGGTELGEQYF. V gene TRBV7-9 combines with J gene TRBJ2-7; a possible D gene is TRBD1 (7 bases). The V end was cut by 1 base, the J end by 6 bases, with 16 bases between. Per the germline V gene, CDR1 is SEHNR and CDR2 is FQNEAQ (reference sequence). There are 15 residues in the CDR3.

The gene calls are TRBV27 and TRBJ1-2, with 12 bases identical to TRBD1. Germline V gives CDR1 MNHEY, CDR2 SMNVEV (reference sequence). The junction had 9 bases not matched to a gene; V was cut back by 6 bases and J by 4 bases. CDR3 length: 16 residues. The CDR3 loop reads CASRTGTGGTIYGYTF. DNA of the CDR3: TGTGCCAGCAGGACCGGGACAGGGGGCACGATCTATGGCTACACCTTC.

The rearrangement links TRBV7-9 to TRBJ2-7; 9 bases align to TRBD1. The CDR3 sequence is 18 residues long. Unmatched junction bases numbered 12, after V lost 0 bases and J lost 3 bases. Germline CDR1 reads SEHNR; CDR2 reads FQNEAQ (reference sequence). The CDR3 nucleotides are TGTGCCAGCAGCTTAGCCCGGACGGACAGGGGAAAGGACTACGAGCAGTACTTC. This codes for CASSLARTDRGKDYEQYF.

This clonotype was detected a few times. The chain joins TRBV28 to TRBJ2-7; weak D call: TRBD1 (5 bases). This CDR3 comprises 14 residues. Deletions cut 6 bases from V and 1 base from J, with 13 bases between. Germline V lookup: CDR1 MDHEN, CDR2 SYDVKM. CDR3 coding DNA: TGTGCCAGCAGCCTTCTAGGGGTATCCTACGAGCAGTACTTC. Translation: CASSLLGVSYEQYF.

This clonotype was detected a few times. The chain joins TRBV7-2 to TRBJ2-4; TRBD2 matches 13 bases. The germline V gene encodes CDR1 SGHTA and CDR2 FQGNSA. The CDR3 spans 15 residues. V trimming: 6 bases; J trimming: 7 bases; junction bases outside the gene matches: 6. CDR3 nucleotides: TGTGCCAGCAGAGGACTAGCGGGAGTTGAGAACATTCAGTACTTC. This sequence encodes CASRGLAGVENIQYF.

The gene calls are TRBV27 and TRBJ2-1; 7 bases fit TRBD1. Germline CDR1 reads MNHEY; CDR2 reads SMNVEV (reference sequence). The CDR3 loop spans 15 amino acids. V gave up 2 bases and J gave up 5 bases; unmatched junction bases: 6. Written as DNA, the CDR3 is TGTGCCAGCAGTTTAGGGACAGACTATGACAATGAGCAGTTCTTC. Amino acid sequence: CASSLGTDYDNEQFF.

This clonotype was counted only a few times. The V call is TRBV20-1, the J call TRBJ1-2; no firm D call. Trimming pared 3 bases from V and 0 bases from J, leaving 8 bases between. CDR3 length: 13 residues. From germline, CDR1 is DFQATT and CDR2 SNEGSKA (reference sequence). As DNA, the CDR3 is TGCAGTGCTAGTTTGTCTGCTAACTATGGCTACACCTTC. This translates into CSASLSANYGYTF.

The V call is TRBV7-9, the J call TRBJ2-4; D call uncertain. CDR1 SEHNR and CDR2 FQNEAQ come from the germline V gene (reference sequence). The V end lost 4 bases, the J end lost 1 base, and 2 bases lay between the germline ends. The CDR3 spans 12 residues. CDR3 nucleotide sequence: TGTGCCAGCAGCTCGGCCAAAAACATTCAGTACTTC. Translated: CASSSAKNIQYF. Full variable domain (outside the CDR3, taken from reference TRBV7-9 and TRBJ2-4): DTGVSQNPRHKITKRGQNVTFRCDPISEHNRLYWYRQTLGQGPEFLTYFQNEAQLEKSRLLSDRFSAERPKGSFSTLEIQRTEQGDSAMYLCASSSAKNIQYFGAGTRLSVL.

The chain combines TRBV4-3 with TRBJ2-5; no definite D call. Germline-derived CDR1 and CDR2 are LGHNA and YSLEER. The V end lost 0 bases, the J end lost 2 bases, and 10 bases lay between the germline ends. This CDR3 comprises 15 residues. The CDR3 is CASSQDPQSQETQYF. For the CDR3, the DNA is TGCGCCAGCAGCCAAGATCCCCAATCACAAGAGACCCAGTACTTC.

The gene calls are TRBV7-6 and TRBJ2-7, with a possible D match to TRBD2 (6 bases). CDR3 length equals 16 residues. V lost 2 bases, J lost 2 bases, and 16 bases lay in between. CDR1 and CDR2 (germline): SGHVS, FNYEAQ. The CDR3 protein is CASSLRGGAVTYEQYF. The CDR3 DNA sequence: TGTGCCAGCAGCTTAAGGGGCGGGGCGGTGACCTACGAGCAGTACTTC.

The V gene is TRBV7-8, the J gene TRBJ2-3; no firm D call. The CDR3 covers 16 residues. CDR1 SGHVS and CDR2 FQNEAQ come from the germline V gene. Trimming cost V 3 bases and J 5 bases, with 18 bases left between them. The CDR3 DNA reads TGTGCCAGCAGCTTGCCCGGGCCCCTTACGTTAGATACGCAGTATTTT. Its protein is CASSLPGPLTLDTQYF.

The chain couples TRBV2 to TRBJ1-2; D unresolved. V lost 6 bases and J 5 bases, leaving 13 bases between the germline ends. This CDR3 spans 13 amino acids. In germline, CDR1 is SNHLY, CDR2 FYNNEI. Here the CDR3 reads CASSRREAYGYTF. CDR3 DNA: TGTGCCAGCAGCCGGCGGGAGGCATATGGCTACACCTTC.

This clonotype was detected only a few times. V gene TRBV10-3 combines with J gene TRBJ2-5; 8 bases fit TRBD2. Per germline, CDR1 ENHRY and CDR2 SYGVKD. V lost 2 bases, J lost 7 bases, and 12 bases stayed unmatched. The CDR3 consists of 16 residues. The CDR3 spells CAISEGTSGALGTQYF. CDR3 DNA sequence: TGTGCCATCAGTGAGGGTACTAGCGGAGCCCTCGGGACCCAGTACTTC.